This T cell receptor beta chain is drawn from a study of blood T cell repertoires in COVID-19. Study background: From the United States, Italy and Spain came samples of acute and convalescent COVID-19. Sources were T cells, B-cell-depleted T cells, or PBMCs; the material itself was cDNA or gDNA.

This clone was counted only a few times. Authors' data handling: Counts of nucleated cells, estimated from reference gene primer amplification, were obtained. Only in-frame clones appear in the TCRdb table, and some are missing; sequencing was by immunoSEQ multiplex PCR. The V and J calls and clone size were taken over from that table, and D and trimming were inferred from the DNA. The sample lists more than 25,000 clones, 65% to 70% occurring once. Germline V gene data show CDR1 as MNHEY and CDR2 as SVGEGT. The CDR3 has 17 amino acids. V was shortened by 6 bases and J by 2 bases, with 17 bases between the two germline ends.

The sequenced sample consisted of peripheral blood. The chain carries TRBV6-2 or TRBV6-3 and TRBJ2-6; unclear D gene. The TCR was taken from a human donor in a cohort sampled during active COVID-19. CDR3 DNA: TGTGCCAGCAGCTTGAATTACTTTTCCCCTGGGGCCAACGTCCTGACTTTC. This translates into CASSLNYFSPGANVLTF.